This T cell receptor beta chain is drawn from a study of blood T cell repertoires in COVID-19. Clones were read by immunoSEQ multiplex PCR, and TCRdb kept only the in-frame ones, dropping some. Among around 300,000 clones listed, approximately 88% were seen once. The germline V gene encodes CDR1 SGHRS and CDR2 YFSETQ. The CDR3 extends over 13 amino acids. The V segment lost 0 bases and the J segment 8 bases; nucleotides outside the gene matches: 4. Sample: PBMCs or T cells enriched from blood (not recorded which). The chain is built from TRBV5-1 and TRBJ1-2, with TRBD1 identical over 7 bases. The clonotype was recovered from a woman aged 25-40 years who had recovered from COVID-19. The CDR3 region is CASSLEQGRGYTF. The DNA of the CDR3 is TGCGCCAGCAGCTTGGAACAGGGGCGCGGCTACACCTTC. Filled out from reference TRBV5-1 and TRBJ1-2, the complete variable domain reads KAGVTQTPRYLIKTRGQQVTLSCSPISGHRSVSWYQQTPGQGLQFLFEYFSETQRNKGNFPGRFSGRQFSNSRSEMNVSTLELGDSALYLCASSLEQGRGYTFGSGTRLTVV.